The 28 T cell receptor beta chains presented below share a single source sample, sequenced in a study of shared clonotypes between healthy human individuals. Profiling relied on immunoSEQ multiplex PCR, and the TCRdb table lists in-frame clones only, not all of them. The table lists around 2,000,000 clones, around 95% of them singletons. Material: naive CD4+ T cells sorted from blood. Subset meaning: CD45RA+ positively selected. These receptors were collected from a man between 18 and 35 years old in good health.

This chain joins TRBV10-3 and TRBJ2-1; the D gene is possibly TRBD2 (6 bases). Germline V CDR1 and CDR2: ENHRY, SYGVKD. CDR3 length: 12 amino acids. V was shortened by 10 bases and J by 5 bases, with 12 bases between the two germline ends. This CDR3 is CATVEGHNEQFF. The CDR3 nucleotides read TGTGCCACCGTGGAGGGGCACAATGAGCAGTTCTTC.

The chain joins TRBV6-5 to TRBJ2-7; 10 nucleotides align to TRBD2. The V gene end was trimmed by 7 bases and the J gene end by 11 bases; junction bases not matched to a gene: 5. The V gene's germline CDR1 is MNHEY and CDR2 SVGAGI. This CDR3 has 11 amino acids. The CDR3 is CASKSGRVEYF. CDR3 DNA sequence: TGTGCCAGCAAAAGCGGGAGGGTGGAGTACTTC.

The chain links TRBV9 to TRBJ2-6; D is ambiguous. V was pared by 3 bases and J by 4 bases, with 5 bases between. This CDR3 contains 13 residues. Germline values: CDR1 SGDLS, CDR2 YYNGEE. CDR3 nucleotides: TGTGCCAGCAGCGATCCGGGGGCCAACGTCCTGACTTTC. Translated, it gives CASSDPGANVLTF.

Turning to this clone: Other DNA sequences of this sample code for an identical CDR3. This sequence joins TRBV6-5 and TRBJ2-1, with D perhaps given as TRBD1 or TRBD2 (7 bases each). CDR3 length: 16 amino acids. Trimming cost V 2 bases and J 0 bases, with 11 bases left between them. Germline CDR1 reads MNHEY; CDR2 reads SVGAGI. The CDR3 spells CASSYPRGGSYNEQFF. The CDR3 bases are TGTGCCAGCAGTTACCCCAGGGGGGGCTCCTACAATGAGCAGTTCTTC.

This chain connects TRBV27 to TRBJ2-7; 7 bases are a match to TRBD1. The CDR3 is made up of 15 amino acids. With V trimmed by 6 bases and J by 0 bases, 8 bases remained unmatched. Germline assignment: CDR1 MNHEY and CDR2 SMNVEV (reference sequence). The CDR3 DNA reads TGTGCCAGCAGCCTCACCTGGGACAGCTCCTACGAGCAGTACTTC. Protein: CASSLTWDSSYEQYF.

The gene calls are TRBV15 and TRBJ1-3, with D unresolved. The CDR3 sequence is 17 residues long. V was pared by 0 bases and J by 0 bases, with 12 bases between. Germline CDR1 reads LNHNV; CDR2 reads YYDKDF (reference sequence). The CDR3 spells CATSREVLGNSGNTIYF. The CDR3 nucleotides read TGTGCCACCAGCAGAGAGGTCTTGGGGAACTCTGGAAACACCATATATTTT. The full variable domain, completed using reference TRBV15 and TRBJ1-3, is DAMVIQNPRYQVTQFGKPVTLSCSQTLNHNVMYWYQQKSSQAPKLLFHYYDKDFNNEADTPDNFQSRRPNTSFCFLDIRSPGLGDTAMYLCATSREVLGNSGNTIYFGEGSWLTVV.

This rearrangement joins TRBV2 to TRBJ1-4, with TRBD1 matching over 8 bases. V trimming: 5 bases; J trimming: 5 bases; junction bases outside the gene matches: 4. Per the germline V gene, CDR1 is SNHLY and CDR2 is FYNNEI. There are 14 residues in the CDR3. For the CDR3, the DNA is TGTGCCAGCAGTCTGACAGGGGTAAATGAAAAACTGTTTTTT. It is translated as CASSLTGVNEKLFF.

A word on this clone: In the same sample, other DNA sequences code for this CDR3. This chain links TRBV5-1 with TRBJ2-7; D remains ambiguous. The V end was cut by 4 bases, the J end by 0 bases, with 8 bases between. Per germline, CDR1 SGHRS and CDR2 YFSETQ. The CDR3 is 13 residues long. The CDR3 here is CASSPTNSYEQYF. CDR3 sequence (DNA): TGCGCCAGCAGCCCTACGAACTCCTACGAGCAGTACTTC.

The V gene is TRBV5-1, the J gene TRBJ2-1; D possibly uses TRBD1 or TRBD2 (5 bases each). The CDR3 totals 16 residues. Germline V gene lookup returns CDR1 SGHRS and CDR2 YFSETQ. V was trimmed by 4 bases and J by 0 bases, leaving 14 bases between them. DNA of the CDR3: TGCGCCAGCAGCCCCGGGACGGCGAACTCCTACAATGAGCAGTTCTTC. Amino acids: CASSPGTANSYNEQFF.

This chain uses TRBV18 with TRBJ1-2; the D is unclear. The CDR3 has 14 amino acids. Trimming left V 3 bases short and J 0 bases short, with 8 bases between. From germline, CDR1 is KGHSH and CDR2 LQKENI. The CDR3 spells CASSPSEANYGYTF. The DNA of the CDR3 is TGTGCCAGCTCACCGTCTGAAGCTAACTATGGCTACACCTTC.

The chain uses TRBV7-2 and TRBJ1-5; maybe TRBD1 (6 bases). V was trimmed by 5 bases and J by 6 bases, leaving 14 bases between them. The germline gives CDR1 SGHTA, CDR2 FQGNSA. The CDR3 consists of 14 residues. CDR3 DNA: TGTGCCAGCAGCCTGGGCAGGGGTCTTCAGCCCCAGCATTTT. Protein sequence: CASSLGRGLQPQHF.

The chain carries TRBV7-9 and TRBJ2-7; no reliable D call. The CDR3 covers 16 residues. The germline V and J ends were trimmed by 1 base and 7 bases, with 20 bases remaining between them. CDR1 is SEHNR, CDR2 FQNEAQ, per germline (reference sequence). The CDR3 sequence: CASSLGPLLEPGEQYF. DNA of the CDR3: TGTGCCAGCAGCTTAGGCCCACTACTGGAGCCCGGGGAGCAGTACTTC.

The V gene is TRBV5-6, the J gene TRBJ2-1, with 11 bases identical to TRBD2. J gave up 8 bases and V 2 bases, and 6 bases lay outside the gene matches. This CDR3 spans 15 amino acids. In germline, CDR1 is SGHDT, CDR2 YYEEEE. The CDR3 DNA reads as TGTGCCAGCAGCTTTGGGACTAGCGGACGGGATGAGCAGTTCTTC. Its translation: CASSFGTSGRDEQFF. Variable domain in full (rest from reference TRBV5-6 and TRBJ2-1): DAGVTQSPTHLIKTRGQQVTLRCSPKSGHDTVSWYQQALGQGPQFIFQYYEEEERQRGNFPDRFSGHQFPNYSSELNVNALLLGDSALYLCASSFGTSGRDEQFFGPGTRLTVL.

This clone appeared a single time. The rearrangement uses TRBV6-4 and TRBJ2-3, with 8 bases lining up with TRBD2. Germline CDR1 MRHNA, CDR2 SNTAGT. This CDR3 comprises 13 residues. The V segment lost 4 bases and the J segment 6 bases; nucleotides outside the gene matches: 3. This chain's CDR3 is CASSGERGDTQYF. CDR3 nucleotide sequence: TGTGCCAGCAGTGGTGAGCGGGGGGATACGCAGTATTTT.

The chain joins TRBV7-8 to TRBJ2-7, with 10 bases matching TRBD2. The length of the CDR3 is 14 residues. Germline V CDR1 and CDR2: SGHVS, FQNEAQ. V lost 8 bases, J lost 4 bases, and 8 bases stayed unmatched. The DNA of the CDR3 is TGTGCCAGCGTCGCCGGGACTAGCGATTACGAGCAGTACTTC. It specifies CASVAGTSDYEQYF.

The chain uses TRBV5-1 and TRBJ2-1; 9 positions agree with TRBD2. The CDR3 loop spans 15 amino acids. The germline gives CDR1 SGHRS, CDR2 YFSETQ. J was trimmed by 7 bases and V by 4 bases; bases with no gene match: 9. CDR3 residues: CASSLGGGRVNEQFF. The CDR3 DNA reads as TGCGCCAGCAGCCTAGGAGGCGGGAGGGTGAATGAGCAGTTCTTC. Together with reference TRBV5-1 and TRBJ2-1, the CDR3 gives the full variable domain: KAGVTQTPRYLIKTRGQQVTLSCSPISGHRSVSWYQQTPGQGLQFLFEYFSETQRNKGNFPGRFSGRQFSNSRSEMNVSTLELGDSALYLCASSLGGGRVNEQFFGPGTRLTVL.

In the case of this clone: Other DNA sequences from this sample encode an identical CDR3 as well. CDR3 DNA sequence: TGTGCCATCAGTGAGGGTTCCCCCGGGGAGCTGTTTTTT. The encoded protein is CAISEGSPGELFF. The gene calls are TRBV10-3 and TRBJ2-2; D remains unclear. Germline CDR1 is ENHRY and CDR2 is SYGVKD. V was cut by 2 bases and J by 6 bases, with 7 bases left in between. The CDR3 runs to 13 residues.

This clone appeared a single time. The gene calls are TRBV19 and TRBJ1-1, with a weak D call TRBD1 (5 bases). This CDR3 region has 12 residues. Deletions cut 3 bases from V and 8 bases from J, with 10 bases between. Per germline, CDR1 LNHDA and CDR2 SQIVND (reference sequence). The CDR3 here is CASSIRVAEAFF. As DNA, the CDR3 is TGTGCCAGTAGTATCAGGGTTGCCGAAGCTTTCTTT.

The chain is built from TRBV7-2 and TRBJ2-5, with D maybe TRBD1 (6 bases). The CDR3 has 13 residues. Trimming pared 8 bases from V and 1 base from J, leaving 11 bases between. Germline CDR1 is SGHTA and CDR2 is FQGNSA. In DNA form, the CDR3 reads TGTGCCAGCTCAAGGGGGATCCAAGAGACCCAGTACTTC. Translating it yields CASSRGIQETQYF. The full variable domain, rest sourced from reference TRBV7-2 and TRBJ2-5, is GAGVSQSPSNKVTEKGKDVELRCDPISGHTALYWYRQSLGQGLEFLIYFQGNSAPDKSGLPSDRFSAERTGGSVSTLTIQRTQQEDSAVYLCASSRGIQETQYFGPGTRLLVL.

The chain uses TRBV5-6 and TRBJ2-5; 7 bases align to TRBD1. The J call may be mistaken, given a closer DNA end match to TRBJ2-7. The CDR3 consists of 14 residues. CDR1 is SGHDT and CDR2 is YYEEEE in the germline V gene. In DNA form, the CDR3 reads TGTGCCAGCAGCTTGTCGACAGGGAACTACGAGCAGTACTTC. This translates into CASSLSTGNYEQYF.

The table lists this clone with a count of one. The chain is built from TRBV13 and TRBJ2-7; 10 nucleotides line up with TRBD1. Germline CDR1 and CDR2: PRHDT and FYEKMQ (reference sequence). The CDR3 extends over 15 amino acids. V was clipped by 5 bases and J by 4 bases; unmatched bases: 8. CDR3 sequence reads: CASSPGQGISYEQYF. The CDR3, as DNA: TGTGCCAGCAGCCCGGGACAGGGGATTTCTTACGAGCAGTACTTC. The full variable domain, in which reference TRBV13 and TRBJ2-7 provide the parts outside the CDR3, is AAGVIQSPRHLIKEKRETATLKCYPIPRHDTVYWYQQGPGQDPQFLISFYEKMQSDKGSIPDRFSAQQFSDYHSELNMSSLELGDSALYFCASSPGQGISYEQYFGPGTRLTVT.

The V call is TRBV5-4, the J call TRBJ2-2; 8 bases map to TRBD2. The germline gives CDR1 SGHNT, CDR2 YYREEE (reference sequence). V lost 0 bases to trimming and J lost 4 bases; unmatched junction nucleotides: 2. The CDR3 consists of 15 residues. CDR3: CASSLGSGATGELFF. CDR3 sequence (DNA): TGTGCCAGCAGCTTGGGTAGCGGGGCCACCGGGGAGCTGTTTTTT.

V and J are TRBV5-1 and TRBJ2-7; 8 nucleotides align to TRBD1. Trimming removed 2 bases from V and 3 bases from J; junction bases left unmatched: 7. The CDR3 is made up of 15 amino acids. Germline CDR1 and CDR2: SGHRS and YFSETQ. The CDR3 loop is CASSFGQGKSYEQYF. The CDR3 DNA follows: TGCGCCAGCAGCTTCGGACAGGGCAAGAGCTACGAGCAGTACTTC.

This chain links TRBV5-6 with TRBJ1-2, with 7 positions matching TRBD1. The V and J ends lost 2 bases and 5 bases, in that order; junction bases with no gene match: 6. Per the germline V gene, CDR1 is SGHDT and CDR2 is YYEEEE. This CDR3 is 14 amino acids long. For the CDR3, the DNA is TGTGCCAGCAGCTTTTCCGGACAGGCTTATGGCTACACCTTC. Translating it yields CASSFSGQAYGYTF. The variable domain in full, completed from reference TRBV5-6 and TRBJ1-2, reads DAGVTQSPTHLIKTRGQQVTLRCSPKSGHDTVSWYQQALGQGPQFIFQYYEEEERQRGNFPDRFSGHQFPNYSSELNVNALLLGDSALYLCASSFSGQAYGYTFGSGTRLTVV.

This rearrangement joins TRBV14 to TRBJ2-6; 10 bases agree with TRBD1. Per the germline V gene, CDR1 is SGHDN and CDR2 is FVKESK. The CDR3 contains 19 residues. V trimming: 1 base; J trimming: 0 bases; junction bases outside the gene matches: 6. The CDR3 here is CASSQARTGGSSGANVLTF. The CDR3 DNA sequence: TGTGCCAGCAGCCAAGCCCGGACAGGGGGGAGCTCTGGGGCCAACGTCCTGACTTTC.

The chain has TRBV10-2 and TRBJ2-1; 7 bases line up with TRBD2. The CDR3 runs 13 residues. Germline V gene data show CDR1 as WSHSY and CDR2 as SAAADI. V lost 6 bases to trimming and J lost 6 bases; unmatched junction nucleotides: 5. As DNA, the CDR3 is TGCGCCAGCAGATACGGCGGGAGCAATGAGCAGTTCTTC. Translated: CASRYGGSNEQFF.

The chain joins TRBV5-6 to TRBJ2-2; the D gene is possibly TRBD2 (5 bases). V lost 4 bases to trimming and J lost 1 base, with 14 bases between them. CDR3 length: 16 residues. Germline V lookup: CDR1 SGHDT, CDR2 YYEEEE. CDR3 in amino acids: CASSRPRALNTGELFF. The CDR3, as DNA: TGTGCCAGCAGCCGTCCGAGGGCCTTGAACACCGGGGAGCTGTTTTTT.

Regarding this clone: It may be a read error: a sequence one base away is much more abundant. This sample also contains other DNA sequences that code for the same CDR3. V is TRBV28 and J is TRBJ1-5; D uncertain. CDR3 length: 11 residues. Germline values: CDR1 MDHEN, CDR2 SYDVKM. Trimming took off 9 bases at V and 2 bases at J, with 5 bases between the two ends. The CDR3 loop is CASRGNQPQHF. The CDR3 coding sequence is TGTGCCAGTAGGGGCAATCAGCCCCAGCATTTT.